This T cell receptor beta chain emerged from a study of control samples from healthy donors and cancer patients. The CDR3 is made up of 12 amino acids. The V end was cut by 3 bases, the J end by 4 bases, with 6 bases between. CDR1 is LGHDT and CDR2 is YNNKEL in the germline V gene (reference sequence). TCRdb's copy holds only in-frame clones and misses some; the assay was immunoSEQ multiplex PCR. The sample includes over 65,000 clones, about 89% of them seen just once. The sample was PBMCs. The chain combines TRBV3-1 (or the pseudogene TRBV3-2) with TRBJ1-2; tentative D call: TRBD1 (5 bases). The source of this sequence is a woman in her 50s with colorectal cancer. The CDR3 coding sequence is TGTGCCAGCAGCCATGGGACCTATGGCTACACCTTC. Amino acids: CASSHGTYGYTF.